This T cell receptor (beta chain) was recovered during a study of T cell clusters in autoimmune cytopenias. Findings of the study overall: Clustering suggested that physiological T cell clusters were missing in primary autoimmune cytopenia patients. Exclusive TRB clusters were approximately 3.2-fold more numerous in healthy donors than in active autoimmune hepatitis.

The germline V gene has CDR1 MNHNY and CDR2 SVGAGI (reference sequence). There are 17 residues in the CDR3. TRB was amplified from around 250 ng of peripheral blood genomic DNA per sample. TRB was amplified by touch-down multiplex PCR, primer pools A and B combined. After re-calling the multiplex PCR reads, TCRdb lists one entry per CDR3 protein, DNA absent. This sample lists approximately 11,000 distinct CDR3 sequences; its ten largest clones have roughly 21%. Turning to this clonotype: Its target is not known.

These data are also associated with another study on T cell repertoires in aging, cancer and after chemotherapy. As that report states: Compared with age-matched healthy donors, untreated hematological or solid cancer patients showed higher blood TCR clonality.

The chain employs TRBV6-6 and TRBJ1-2; lacking DNA, the TRBD1 call made by TCRdb goes unchecked. The sequencing input was peripheral blood. The sequence was collected from a human donor in good health. CDR3 loop: CASSYSSGTGEYYGYTF.